This TCR beta chain was observed in a study of T cell responses to AZD1222 COVID-19 vaccine. The assay was immunoSEQ multiplex PCR, and TCRdb's table has in-frame clones only and misses some. The table records 120,000 or so clones, around 92% of them present only once. V was pared by 5 bases and J by 14 bases, with 7 bases of the junction left unmatched. Per the germline V gene, CDR1 is SGHTA and CDR2 is FQGNSA. The CDR3 contains 12 residues. Sample: peripheral blood, taken on day 0 of AZD1222 vaccination. This sequence joins TRBV7-2 and TRBJ2-1, with 9 bases lining up with TRBD1. This clonotype was obtained from an adult in good health. The CDR3 sequence: CASSGTGGEKFF. CDR3 in DNA: TGTGCCAGCAGCGGAACAGGGGGCGAAAAGTTCTTC. The variable domain in full, completed from reference TRBV7-2 and TRBJ2-1, reads GAGVSQSPSNKVTEKGKDVELRCDPISGHTALYWYRQSLGQGLEFLIYFQGNSAPDKSGLPSDRFSAERTGGSVSTLTIQRTQQEDSAVYLCASSGTGGEKFFGPGTRLTVL.